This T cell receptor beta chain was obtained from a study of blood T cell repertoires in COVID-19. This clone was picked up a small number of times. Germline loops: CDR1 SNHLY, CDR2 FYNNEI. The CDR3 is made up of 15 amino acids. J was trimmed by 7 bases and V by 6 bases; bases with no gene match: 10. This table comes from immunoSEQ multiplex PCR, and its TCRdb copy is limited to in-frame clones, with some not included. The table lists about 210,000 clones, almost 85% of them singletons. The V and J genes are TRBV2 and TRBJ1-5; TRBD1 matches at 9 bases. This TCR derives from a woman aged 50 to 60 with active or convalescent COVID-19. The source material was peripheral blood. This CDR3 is CASRGRDREDQPQHF. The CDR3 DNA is TGTGCCAGCAGGGGCCGGGACAGGGAGGACCAGCCCCAGCATTTT. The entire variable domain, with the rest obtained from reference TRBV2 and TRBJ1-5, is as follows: EPEVTQTPSHQVTQMGQEVILRCVPISNHLYFYWYRQILGQKVEFLVSFYNNEISEKSEIFDDQFSVERPDGSNFTLKIRSTKLEDSAMYFCASRGRDREDQPQHFGDGTRLSIL.